The entry below describes one T cell receptor (beta chain). In the authors' workflow: Reference gene primers were amplified, and this amplification served to estimate nucleated cell counts. The method was immunoSEQ multiplex PCR; TCRdb's version includes in-frame clones alone and lacks a portion of them. That table is the source of V, J and clone size, and D and trimming were worked out from the DNA. There are around 100,000 clones in the sample; roughly 88% occur only once, and approximately 5.3% lies in the top ten. The data belong to a study of blood T cell repertoires in COVID-19. Study information: Samples taken during acute and convalescent COVID-19 were collected in the United States, Italy and Spain. Sources were T cells, B-cell-depleted T cells, or PBMCs; the material itself was cDNA or gDNA.

The CDR3 has 13 residues. V lost 7 bases to trimming and J lost 10 bases, with 14 bases between them. The chain has TRBV12-3 or TRBV12-4 and TRBJ1-6; D is undetermined. The clonotype originates from a human donor in a cohort sampled during active COVID-19. Sequencing input: peripheral blood. CDR3: CASTTRVRSPLHF. The CDR3 DNA reads TGTGCCAGCACCACGCGGGTTCGATCACCCCTCCACTTT.